A selection of T cell receptor beta chains follows, all from one sample in a study of cytomegalovirus exposure and HLA in healthy donors. Assay used: immunoSEQ multiplex PCR; TCRdb lists only in-frame clones, some missing. The top ten hold approximately 2.6% of the sample, which has tens of thousands of clones, over 70% seen once. The sample comprised PBMCs. These receptor sequences come from a man aged 50 or older in good health and CMV-seronegative. Both conserved end residues are part of each CDR3. A D gene is named only where the DNA matches it firmly. Clone size is given for some rows only: seen once, a few or many times, or a class if the clone is expanded.

D gene,clone size,J gene,V gene,CDR3 protein,CDR3 DNA
TRBD1,NA,TRBJ1-5,TRBV19,CASSSYRGNNQPQHF,TGTGCCAGTAGTTCTTACAGGGGGAACAATCAGCCCCAGCATTTT
NA,NA,TRBJ1-5,TRBV4-3,CASSQVWGFQGHSNQPQHF,TGCGCCAGCAGCCAAGTTTGGGGCTTTCAGGGACATAGCAATCAGCCCCAGCATTTT
NA,NA,TRBJ2-3,TRBV18,CASSPYTDTQYF,TGTGCCAGCTCACCGTACACAGATACGCAGTATTTT
NA,NA,TRBJ2-7,TRBV5-1,CASSLEAGLYEQYF,TGCGCCAGCAGCTTGGAAGCAGGTCTGTACGAGCAGTACTTC
NA,NA,TRBJ1-1,TRBV5-4,CASSLNRVVSGEAFF,TGCGCCAGCAGCCTTAACAGGGTGGTTAGTGGTGAAGCTTTCTTT
NA,few,TRBJ1-1,TRBV23-1,CASSQYVARFGCPSPNTEAFF,TGCGCCAGCAGTCAATATGTTGCAAGGTTCGGGTGCCCGTCCCCGAACACTGAAGCTTTCTTT
TRBD1,NA,TRBJ1-1,TRBV29-1,CSVYRGSNTEAFF,TGCAGCGTTTACAGGGGGAGTAACACTGAAGCTTTCTTT
NA,NA,TRBJ1-1,TRBV6-1,CASSVQGRHTEAFF,TGTGCCAGCAGTGTACAGGGTCGGCACACTGAAGCTTTCTTT
NA,NA,TRBJ2-1,TRBV13,CASSLGRSNEQFF,TGTGCCAGCAGCTTAGGCCGGAGCAATGAGCAGTTCTTC
TRBD1,few,TRBJ1-1,TRBV5-8,CASSIYRGLNTEAFF,TGTGCCAGCAGCATCTACAGGGGGCTGAACACTGAAGCTTTCTTT
NA,once,TRBJ1-1,TRBV19,CASSIGTERAFF,TGTGCCAGTAGTATAGGAACCGAGCGGGCTTTCTTT
NA,NA,TRBJ1-6,TRBV7-2,CASSLGGGDGSPLHF,TGTGCCAGCAGCTTAGGAGGTGGAGATGGGTCACCCCTCCACTTT
TRBD1,NA,TRBJ1-2,TRBV2,CASSEYSVGGQVLYGYTF,TGTGCCAGCAGTGAATATTCTGTGGGGGGACAGGTCCTCTATGGCTACACCTTC
TRBD1,NA,TRBJ1-5,TRBV19,CASSIDWTGRSNQPQHF,TGTGCCAGTAGTATAGATTGGACAGGAAGAAGCAATCAGCCCCAGCATTTT
TRBD1,NA,TRBJ1-6,TRBV15,CATSRSTGGVSPLHF,TGTGCCACCAGCAGATCAACAGGGGGCGTTTCACCCCTCCACTTT
NA,NA,TRBJ1-4,TRBV9,CASSQDIGREKLFF,TGTGCCAGCAGCCAGGACATAGGACGTGAAAAACTGTTTTTT
NA,NA,TRBJ1-2,TRBV7-9,CASSPDQGFYGYTF,TGTGCCAGCAGCCCAGACCAGGGGTTCTATGGCTACACCTTC
NA,NA,TRBJ1-2,TRBV7-2,CASSLAKGDYGYTF,TGTGCCAGCAGCTTAGCCAAAGGGGACTATGGCTACACCTTC
NA,few,TRBJ1-1,TRBV6-5,CASSPRPMGHEAFF,TGTGCCAGCAGTCCCCGGCCGATGGGCCATGAAGCTTTCTTT